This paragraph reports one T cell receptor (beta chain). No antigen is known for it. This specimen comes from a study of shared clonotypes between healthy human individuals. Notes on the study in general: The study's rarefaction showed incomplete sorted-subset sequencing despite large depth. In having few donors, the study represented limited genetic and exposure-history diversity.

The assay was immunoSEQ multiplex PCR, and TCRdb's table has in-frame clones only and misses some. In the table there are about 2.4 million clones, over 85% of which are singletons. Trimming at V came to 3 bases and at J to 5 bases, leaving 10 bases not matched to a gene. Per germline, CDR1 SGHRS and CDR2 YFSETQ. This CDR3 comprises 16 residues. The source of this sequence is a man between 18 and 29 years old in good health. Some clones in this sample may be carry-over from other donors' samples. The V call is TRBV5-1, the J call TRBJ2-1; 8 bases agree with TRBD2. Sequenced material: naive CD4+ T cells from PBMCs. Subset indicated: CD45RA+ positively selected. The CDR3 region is CASSWTGTRLDNEQFF. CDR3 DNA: TGCGCCAGCAGCTGGACCGGGACTAGGTTAGACAATGAGCAGTTCTTC.